Listed here are 10 T cell receptor beta chains from one sample, sequenced in a study of low-dose radiotherapy and immunotherapy resistance in tumors. This sample's time point: after trial treatment. Noted treatment: LDRT plus nivolumab, ipilimumab, low-dose cyclophosphamide and aspirin (RACIN trial). Both TCRalpha and TCRbeta chains were reverse transcribed with V-gene-specific primers. It was with a constant-region primer and a V-primer adapter that TCRs were amplified over approximately 20 PCR cycles. One entry per CDR3 protein, called by TCRdb with MiXCR from the reads. The sample has about 44,000 distinct CDR3 sequences; 20% to 30% are singletons. The material sequenced was PBMCs, taken after low-dose radiotherapy plus immunotherapy. The receptor set was obtained from a male donor with prostate cancer.

Ten or more counts support this clonotype. The gene calls are TRBV9 and TRBJ2-7; D gene ambiguous. V lost 0 bases to trimming and J lost 7 bases, with 17 bases between them. CDR1 SGDLS and CDR2 YYNGEE come from the germline V gene. The CDR3 is 15 amino acids. The CDR3: CASSVDPRSTEEQYF. In DNA, the CDR3 is TGTGCCAGCAGCGTAGACCCCCGAAGTACGGAAGAGCAGTACTTC.

This clonotype was counted ten times or more. The genes are TRBV7-9 and TRBJ2-7, with D possibly being TRBD1 or TRBD2 (6 bases each). Trimming pared 5 bases from V and 1 base from J, leaving 21 bases between. This CDR3 is built from 17 residues. CDR1 is SEHNR, CDR2 FQNEAQ, per germline (reference sequence). The CDR3 bases are TGTGCCAGCAGCCTCCTCCGAGGACGGGGGCTATCCTACGAGCAGTACTTC. It specifies CASSLLRGRGLSYEQYF.

This clonotype occurred many times. The chain joins TRBV20-1 to TRBJ2-3; D may correspond to TRBD1 or TRBD2 (6 bases each). The V gene lost 0 bases and the J gene lost 3 bases, with 13 bases spanning the gap. The CDR3 contains 15 residues. Germline CDR1 reads DFQATT; CDR2 reads SNEGSKA (reference sequence). The CDR3 is CSARDKRGATDTQYF. CDR3 coding DNA: TGCAGTGCTAGAGATAAGAGGGGGGCGACAGATACGCAGTATTTT.

The rearrangement links TRBV29-1 to TRBJ1-1; possibly TRBD1 for D (5 bases). This CDR3 contains 13 residues. From germline, CDR1 is SQVTM and CDR2 ANQGSEA. CDR3 sequence reads: CVEDGGYGTEAFF. The DNA of the CDR3 is TGCGTTGAAGATGGGGGGTACGGGACTGAAGCTTTCTTT.

This clonotype has at least ten counts. The gene calls are TRBV15 and TRBJ1-5; D remains unclear. Between the trimmed V and J ends, which lost 0 bases and 3 bases, there was a span of 3 bases. Germline lookup yields CDR1 LNHNV and CDR2 YYDKDF (reference sequence). The CDR3 length is 13 residues. The CDR3 reads CATSRDHNQPQHF. CDR3 coding DNA: TGTGCCACCAGCAGAGATCACAATCAGCCCCAGCATTTT.

The chain uses TRBV20-1 and TRBJ1-3; 9 bases align to TRBD1. CDR3 length: 14 residues. Germline CDR1 DFQATT, CDR2 SNEGSKA (reference sequence). With V trimmed by 5 bases and J by 0 bases, 2 bases remained unmatched. The CDR3 DNA sequence: TGCAGTGCTGGGACAGGGTACTCTGGAAACACCATATATTTT. This translates into CSAGTGYSGNTIYF.

This clonotype showed up many times. The chain combines TRBV24-1 with TRBJ1-2; D uncertain. Germline CDR1 and CDR2: KGHDR and SFDVKD. The CDR3 contains 12 residues. V was cut by 1 base and J by 8 bases, with 7 bases left in between. CDR3 loop: CATSDLAGGYTF. The CDR3 DNA is TGTGCCACCAGTGATTTAGCAGGAGGCTACACCTTC.

This clonotype was found many times. V usage is TRBV2 and J usage is TRBJ2-5; 8 nucleotides line up with TRBD2. Germline CDR1 and CDR2: SNHLY and FYNNEI. Trimming at V came to 5 bases and at J to 0 bases, leaving 5 bases not matched to a gene. This CDR3 has 15 residues. The chain's CDR3 is CASSSRGGYQETQYF. CDR3 in DNA: TGTGCCAGCAGTTCCCGGGGGGGGTACCAAGAGACCCAGTACTTC.

There are a few counts of this clonotype. A far larger clone differs by one base, so this is likely a read error. The chain carries TRBV5-1 and TRBJ2-1; the match to TRBD2 covers 8 bases. This CDR3 has 19 residues. The trim removed 0 bases at V and 10 bases at J, leaving 21 bases unmatched. Germline-derived CDR1 and CDR2 are SGHRS and YFSETQ. Here the CDR3 DNA reads TGCGCCAGCAGCTTGGGGTATCGTCAGACTAGCGCTAGCTCCTACGAGCAGTTCTTC. This gives the protein CASSLGYRQTSASSYEQFF.

As regards this clonotype: One base separates it from a far larger clone, so it is likely a read error. J is TRBJ2-2 and V is TRBV5-3, with 7 bases matching TRBD2. TRBV5-3 is an open reading frame, and its role is uncertain. The CDR3 spans 14 residues. DNA for the CDR3: TGTGCCAGCAGTTCCGGGACTACCACCTGGGAGCTGTTTTTT. Translation gives CASSSGTTTWELFF.